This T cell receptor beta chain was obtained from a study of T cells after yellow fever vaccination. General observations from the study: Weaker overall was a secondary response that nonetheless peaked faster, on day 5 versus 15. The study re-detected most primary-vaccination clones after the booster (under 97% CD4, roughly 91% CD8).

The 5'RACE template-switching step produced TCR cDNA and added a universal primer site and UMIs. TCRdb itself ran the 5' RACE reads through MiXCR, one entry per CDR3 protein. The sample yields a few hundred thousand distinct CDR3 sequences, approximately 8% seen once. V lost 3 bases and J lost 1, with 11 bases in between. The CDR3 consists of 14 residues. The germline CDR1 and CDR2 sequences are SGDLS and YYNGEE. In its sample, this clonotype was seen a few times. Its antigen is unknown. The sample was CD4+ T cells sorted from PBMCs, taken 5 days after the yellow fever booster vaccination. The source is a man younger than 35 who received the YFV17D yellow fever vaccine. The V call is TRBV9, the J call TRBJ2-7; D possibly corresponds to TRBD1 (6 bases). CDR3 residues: CASSARGTSYEQYF. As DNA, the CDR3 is TGTGCCAGCAGCGCTAGGGGGACATCCTACGAGCAGTACTTC.